These 17 T cell receptor beta chains share one sample of origin, sequenced in a study of blood T cell repertoires in COVID-19. Generated by immunoSEQ multiplex PCR, the TCRdb table keeps only in-frame clones and is missing some. The sample consists of some 200,000 clones, under 85% of them appearing once. The sample comprised peripheral blood. The receptor source for this set is a woman older than 75 with acute or convalescent COVID-19.

The gene calls are TRBV6-6 and TRBJ1-5; TRBD1 agrees at 9 bases. V was pared by 5 bases and J by 2 bases, with 4 bases of the junction left unmatched. CDR1 is MNHNY, CDR2 SVGAGI, per germline (reference sequence). The CDR3 is 15 amino acids. This CDR3 is CASSGTGYRNQPQHF. CDR3 DNA sequence: TGTGCCAGCAGTGGGACAGGGTACCGCAATCAGCCCCAGCATTTT.

The rearrangement uses TRBV7-9 and TRBJ1-2; no clear D. CDR1 and CDR2 from the germline V gene are SEHNR and FQNEAQ (reference sequence). The CDR3 runs 13 residues. The germline V and J ends were trimmed by 2 bases and 8 bases, with 12 bases remaining between them. DNA for the CDR3: TGTGCCAGCAGCTTACCGGCCTCGGGAGGCTACACCTTC. It specifies CASSLPASGGYTF.

The rearrangement joins TRBV12-5 to TRBJ1-1, with D unclear. Germline V lookup: CDR1 LGHNT, CDR2 FRNRAP. The V and J ends lost 1 base and 5 bases respectively, with 11 bases between them. This CDR3 has 14 residues. This CDR3 is CASGLEGGRTEAFF. DNA of the CDR3: TGTGCTAGTGGTTTGGAGGGAGGAAGAACTGAAGCTTTCTTT. The full variable domain, completed using reference TRBV12-5 and TRBJ1-1, is DARVTQTPRHKVTEMGQEVTMRCQPILGHNTVFWYRQTMMQGLELLAYFRNRAPLDDSGMPKDRFSAEMPDATLATLKIQPSEPRDSAVYFCASGLEGGRTEAFFGQGTRLTVV.

The DNA for the CDR3 is TGCAGTGCTAGTCGGGGAAGCACCGGGGAGCTGTTTTTT. It codes for CSASRGSTGELFF. V usage is TRBV20-1 and J usage is TRBJ2-2, with D perhaps TRBD2 (5 bases). The germline CDR1 and CDR2 sequences are DFQATT and SNEGSKA (reference sequence). V lost 3 bases and J 4 bases, leaving 9 bases between the germline ends. The CDR3 consists of 13 residues.

The chain combines TRBV21-1 with TRBJ1-2; the table's D gene call, TRBD1, was not cross checked with the DNA. TRBV21-1 is listed as a pseudogene. This CDR3 region has 13 residues. In DNA, the CDR3 is TGTGCCAGCAGCAAAACAGGGTCTTATGGCTACACCTTC. The encoded protein is CASSKTGSYGYTF.

V and J are TRBV6-4 and TRBJ2-1; D unclear. The CDR3 consists of 12 residues. Germline V gene data show CDR1 as MRHNA and CDR2 as SNTAGT. V dropped 3 bases and J dropped 9 bases, with 9 bases sitting between them. The CDR3: CASSESQVEQFF. In DNA form, the CDR3 reads TGTGCCAGCAGTGAGTCGCAGGTTGAGCAGTTCTTC.

The rearrangement joins TRBV18 to TRBJ2-1; 7 nucleotides line up with TRBD2. Losses at the gene ends were 2 bases for V and 13 bases for J; bases not matched to a gene: 2. CDR3 length: 11 amino acids. Per germline, CDR1 KGHSH and CDR2 LQKENI. The CDR3 DNA is TGTGCCAGCTCACCAGGGAGGGACCAGTTCTTC. Encoded protein: CASSPGRDQFF.

This clone occurred once. V and J are TRBV27 and TRBJ2-5, with D possibly matching TRBD2 (5 bases). V was pared by 6 bases and J by 13 bases, with 21 bases between. Germline loops: CDR1 MNHEY, CDR2 SMNVEV (reference sequence). The length of the CDR3 is 13 residues. In nucleotides, the CDR3 is TGTGCCAGCAGCAACCGGGATTTTAGGCGGCCGTACTTC. Its protein is CASSNRDFRRPYF.

This clone came up once. The chain joins TRBV6-6 to TRBJ2-6; 7 nucleotides align to TRBD1. The germline V gene has CDR1 MNHNY and CDR2 SVGAGI (reference sequence). CDR3 length: 15 amino acids. V gave up 6 bases and J gave up 5 bases; unmatched junction bases: 7. CDR3 residues: CASRSTGVRANVLTF. Here the CDR3 DNA reads TGTGCCAGCAGGAGTACAGGGGTGCGGGCCAACGTCCTGACTTTC.

The chain employs TRBV12-2 and TRBJ2-1; the table's D call TRBD2 went unverified against the DNA. TRBV12-2 corresponds to a pseudogene. This CDR3 has 17 amino acids. The CDR3 DNA reads TGTGCAAGTCGCTCTAATACCGGGACTAGCGGATACAATGAGCAGTTCTTC. Protein product: CASRSNTGTSGYNEQFF.

This clone appeared once. The chain couples TRBV5-4 to TRBJ2-5; TRBD2 matches 9 bases. The CDR3 is 15 residues long. After removal of 3 bases from V and 1 base from J, the junction contained 4 bases not matched to a gene. Looked up from germline, CDR1 is SGHNT and CDR2 is YYREEE (reference sequence). CDR3 sequence (DNA): TGTGCCAGCAGCTGGCGGGGGGGGACCCAAGAGACCCAGTACTTC. This codes for CASSWRGGTQETQYF.

J is TRBJ2-6 and V is TRBV4-1; TRBD2 might be the D (5 bases). Germline CDR1 MGHRA, CDR2 YSYEKL. The CDR3 is made up of 16 amino acids. Trimming removed 4 bases at V and 3 bases at J, with 13 bases between. This chain's CDR3 is CASSPPGSFGANVLTF. In nucleotides, the CDR3 is TGCGCCAGCAGCCCCCCGGGGAGCTTTGGGGCCAACGTCCTGACTTTC.

As to this clone: The same CDR3 also results from other DNA sequences found in this sample. The chain joins TRBV18 to TRBJ1-4; 8 nucleotides line up with TRBD1. The length of the CDR3 is 17 residues. Germline V gives CDR1 KGHSH, CDR2 LQKENI. Germline trimming cut 0 bases from V and 4 bases from J; bases unmatched to any gene: 7. The CDR3 is CASSPPRTGLGNEKLFF. CDR3 bases: TGTGCCAGCTCACCACCGAGGACAGGGCTTGGTAATGAAAAACTGTTTTTT.

This clone was recorded a few times. The CDR3 DNA is TGTGCCAGCAGTGGATGGACAAAGCGACTCTCTGGAAACACCATATATTTT. It codes for CASSGWTKRLSGNTIYF. The rearrangement links TRBV25-1 to TRBJ1-3, with TRBD1 as a possible D gene (5 bases). V was pared by 4 bases and J by 0 bases, with 16 bases between. The CDR3 runs 17 residues. Per the germline V gene, CDR1 is MGHDK and CDR2 is SYGVNS.

The chain combines TRBV20-1 with TRBJ2-5; the D is unclear. V lost 4 bases and J 3 bases, leaving 3 bases between the germline ends. The CDR3 has 10 residues. CDR1 and CDR2 from the germline V gene are DFQATT and SNEGSKA (reference sequence). In nucleotides, the CDR3 is TGCAGTGCTACCGAAGAGACCCAGTACTTC. It encodes CSATEETQYF.

The chain combines TRBV12-3 or TRBV12-4 with TRBJ2-2, with D perhaps TRBD1 (6 bases). The CDR3 contains 12 residues. V was clipped by 6 bases and J by 6 bases, with 8 bases between them. DNA of the CDR3: TGTGCCAGCAGGTACAGGGCCGGGGAGCTGTTTTTT. Translated: CASRYRAGELFF.

This clone has just a few counts. The chain has TRBV3-1 (or the pseudogene TRBV3-2) and TRBJ1-2, with unresolved D. Germline values: CDR1 LGHDT, CDR2 YNNKEL (reference sequence). The CDR3 sequence is 15 residues long. Deletions cut 4 bases from V and 5 bases from J, with 17 bases between. CDR3 DNA: TGTGCCAGCAGCCCGGCTTACGGGGTTGGGTATGGCTACACCTTC. Its translation: CASSPAYGVGYGYTF.